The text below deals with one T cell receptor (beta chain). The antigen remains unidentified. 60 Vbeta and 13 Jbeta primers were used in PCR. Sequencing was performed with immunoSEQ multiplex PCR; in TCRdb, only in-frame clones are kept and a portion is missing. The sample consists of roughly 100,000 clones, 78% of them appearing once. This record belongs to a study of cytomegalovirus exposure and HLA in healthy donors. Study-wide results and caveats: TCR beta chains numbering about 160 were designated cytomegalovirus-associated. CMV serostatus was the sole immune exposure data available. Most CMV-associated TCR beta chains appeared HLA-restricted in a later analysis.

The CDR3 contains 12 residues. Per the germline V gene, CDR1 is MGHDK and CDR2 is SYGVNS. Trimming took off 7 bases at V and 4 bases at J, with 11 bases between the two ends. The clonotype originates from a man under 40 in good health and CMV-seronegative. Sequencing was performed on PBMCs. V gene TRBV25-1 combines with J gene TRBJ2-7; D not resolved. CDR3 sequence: CASKSLGYEQYF. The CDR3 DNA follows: TGTGCCAGCAAAAGCCTCGGTTACGAGCAGTACTTC.